This T cell receptor (beta chain) was obtained from a study of cytomegalovirus exposure and HLA in healthy donors listed by TCRdb under 2017. Notes on the research overall: An earlier analysis of approximately 550 of the donors reported about 250 Gb of sequence data and approximately 110 million unique TCR beta sequences from 190 million or so T cells. An early release that covered fewer than 800 HLA-typed donors contained approximately 320 gigabases of sequencing data and tens of millions of unique TCR sequences. Of the approximately 400 genotyped donors, about 80% fell in the genetic ancestry cluster associated with self-reported Caucasian donors. The aim of the study was to test whether cataloging public T cell receptors could identify signatures of past pathogen exposure. Using immunosequencing, the study profiled T cell repertoires from 666 subjects and related those repertoires to cytomegalovirus serostatus. Besides the first cohort of hundreds of subjects, a separate validation cohort made up of over 100 different subjects was used. High-throughput TCR immunosequencing, statistical association of individual TCRs with disease status, and machine learning were combined to predict cytomegalovirus infection status. A later analysis re-analyzed previously published TCR beta repertoires from roughly 690 donors and added high-resolution HLA genotyping to study TCR occurrence patterns. The later analysis used no new phenotypic data to find candidate immune exposures, relying instead on TCR beta sequences and their occurrence across donors. An earlier analysis of approximately 500 of the donors applied high-throughput TCR beta sequencing to assess whether each TCR beta V gene segment acted as functional or pseudogenic. Donor age, sex, ethnicity and CMV serostatus were compiled alongside the repertoire data. In a later genetic analysis, genome-wide SNP genotypes for about 60% of the 666 donors were used, and that subset was treated as a discovery cohort. Every discovery cohort repertoire had been produced on one sequencing platform. Both class I and class II loci were covered by HLA typing, at four-digit resolution. Typing coverage varied by locus: roughly 629-640 donors for A, B, C, DRB1 and DQB1; roughly 500 for DQA1; approximately 570 for DPA1; under 490 for DPB1. Roughly 5 DR-DQ haplotypes were handled as single units for association and clustering, since linkage in the cohort was strong. Among 398 genotyped donors of the cohort, an average of about 240,000 unique TCR beta nucleotide sequences were sequenced per donor, about a sixth of them non-productive.

Ends trimmed: V by 7 bases, J by 9 bases; bases unmatched to a gene: 16. The CDR3 covers 16 residues, taking in both the cysteine and the phenylalanine. Only CDR3 DNA is held: 48 bases, read in frame from base 1. Looking up the germline V gene (reference sequence) yields CDR1 LNHDA and CDR2 SQIVND. The cohort comprised around 700 healthy bone marrow donors. Cohort members were all nominally healthy when sampled, although unrecorded immune exposures were likely present. The donor was CMV seropositive and belonged to the group of 250 to 300 seropositive cohort members. Each donor provided a peripheral blood sample, and peripheral blood mononuclear cells were used for TCR beta sequencing. The Qiagen DNeasy Blood Extraction Kit was used to extract genomic DNA from the blood cell samples. The library was built by means of the immunoSEQ multiplex PCR assay. For the multiplex PCR, a mixture combining 60 forward primers for TCR Vbeta segments and 13 reverse primers for TCR Jbeta segments was used. The CDR3 region of rearranged TCR beta genes was amplified from genomic DNA with a multiplex PCR assay. Amplified TCR beta libraries were sequenced as 87-base-pair reads on the Illumina HiSeq System. Processing in the source paper ran as follows. A later analysis tallied roughly 80 million unique TCR beta chains across the approximately 670 repertoires, and some 10 million of those chains were shared by two or more donors. To remove PCR and sequencing errors, raw reads were error-corrected and collapsed into unique sequences using a nearest-neighbor algorithm that merged closely related sequences. V, D and J gene segments were assigned by aligning CDR3 sequences to IMGT reference sequences. Each retained sequence needed at least a six-nucleotide match to both a V gene segment and a J gene segment. A rearrangement was called productive if the CDR3 had no stop codons and remained in frame with V and J, and every other rearrangement was called non-productive. Following IMGT convention, CDR3 was defined as the stretch from the second conserved V-encoded cysteine to the conserved J-encoded phenylalanine. In an earlier analysis of just under 600 of the donors, sequences lacking an unambiguous match to a single V gene segment were excluded. An earlier analysis of several hundred of the donors called V segments functional above 56.7% productive rearrangements and segregating when the between-donor standard deviation exceeded 5%. To diagnose cytomegalovirus status from the catalog of TCR beta chain sequences, a statistical classification framework was built. V and J gene assignment, in a later analysis, came from comparing TCR nucleotide sequences with IMGT/GENE-DB human TR gene sequences. In a later analysis, CDR3 sequences and most-parsimonious VDJ recombination scenarios were assigned using the TCRdist pipeline. In a later analysis, each TCR beta chain was defined by its CDR3 amino acid sequence together with its V-gene family, and reads lacking a unique V-gene family were excluded. A later analysis removed roughly 590 highly shared, low-generation-probability nucleotide sequences to deal with suspected cross-contamination and a sequencing artifact. For each public chain, a later analysis derived a clonal expansion index from normalized ranks of inferred template counts within each repertoire. In a later analysis, generation probabilities were computed with a VDJ recombination model fitted to out-of-frame rearrangements, and the resulting probabilities were checked against IGoR. In a later analysis, TCR-TCR, TCR-HLA and TCR-CMV co-occurrence was scored with hypergeometric tests, and a repertoire-size bias correction was applied to TCR pairs. False discovery rates were estimated in a later analysis by permuting HLA or CMV assignments 20 times. A later analysis grouped co-occurring TCRs with DBSCAN, adding TCRdist sequence similarity when clustering within HLA-allele-positive subsets. For co-occurrence clustering, repertoires with fewer than 30,000 or more than 120,000 public chains were excluded, along with roughly 5 repertoires with anomalous nucleotide sharing. As stored in TCRdb, this immuneACCESS dataset retains in-frame rearrangements with V and J assigned. A fraction of the clones does not appear; measured against another copy, unresolved V genes explain less than half of the discrepancy, and the remainder lacks a known reason. V, J and clone size were drawn from that table, and D and trimming were deduced from the DNA. The sample yields 150,000 to 200,000 clones; about 85% were counted once. Over 2% of the sample rests with the top ten.

The paper as a whole reports these results and caveats: According to a later analysis, TCR association rates differed among HLA loci, with DRB1 alleles showing the most associated TCRs and HLA-C alleles showing the fewest. The earlier analysis of 587 of the donors excluded around 17 rarely observed V segments, including chromosome 9 orphons, because counts were too low. For the cohort, immune exposure information was limited to CMV serostatus. The classifier was reported to diagnose cytomegalovirus status with high specificity and sensitivity in both the original and validation cohorts. In a later analysis, several top co-occurrence clusters were reported to appear linked to parvovirus B19, influenza, CMV and Epstein-Barr virus. Most CMV-associated TCR beta chains appeared to be HLA-restricted in a later analysis, and the HLA associations seemed to be driven largely by CMV exposure. An earlier analysis of around 600 of the donors showed that most TCR beta V segments appeared in productive rearrangements either about 87% or about 30% of the time, which broadly matched IMGT annotations. Across donors, most TCR sequences were observed very rarely, whereas some public TCRs were present in many individuals. A later genetic analysis associated a missense DCLRE1C variant with V-gene and J-gene trimming of TCR beta chains, and an independent cohort replicated the association. Sequencing depth was assumed to be roughly uniform across donors in the presence/absence analyses, though that assumption may not hold. The cohort was sequenced for TCR beta chains only, and without alpha or paired-chain data the features that could be detected were limited. Strong co-occurrence of HLA alleles, especially DR and DQ, made assigning TCR associations to individual alleles difficult. A group of highly shared sequence variants was considered likely to be a technical artifact of the sequencing pipeline. A further reported finding was that TCR beta sequences accurately predicted the HLA-A and HLA-B alleles for most subjects in the first cohort. Compared with equally common non-associated chains, HLA-associated TCR beta chains in a later analysis were more clonally expanded and had lower generation probabilities. Correlated functional status among segregating V segments might reflect linkage disequilibrium, but an unknown experimental factor could not be ruled out. The authors suggested that the approach could potentially be extended to other disease states and immunological phenotypes. Because HLA typing was missing for some donors at each locus, association tests included only the typed subset. Compared with the roughly 720-donor mean, donors in an Asian-associated ancestry cluster had fewer N-insertions in productive TCRs, according to a later genetic analysis. Some IMGT-functional V segments, including TRBV6-2 and TRBV6-3, could not be distinguished by the 87-base-pair reads and were therefore excluded. In a later analysis, about 17,000 TCR beta sequences were associated with specific HLA alleles at a false discovery rate of 0.05. In vitro tests confirmed that a few of the cytomegalovirus-associated TCR beta chains recognize cytomegalovirus antigens. In the study, 164 TCR beta chains were listed as associated with cytomegalovirus.

With respect to this clone: Its antigen specificity is not known. The sample holds no much larger clone one base away, and base qualities are not on file.

Sequences were obtained from PBMCs. This sequence originates from a man aged 30-40 years in good health and CMV-seropositive. The chain uses TRBV19 and TRBJ2-3, with 10 junctional bases fitting TRBD2. The encoded CDR3 is CASTRGWASGGHTQYF. The sequenced DNA: TGTGCCAGTACACGAGGATGGGCTAGCGGGGGTCACACGCAGTATTTT. Reference TRBV19 and TRBJ2-3 proteins supply the regions before and after the CDR3; the full variable domain is: DGGITQSPKYLFRKEGQNVTLSCEQNLNHDAMYWYRQDPGQGLRLIYYSQIVNDFQKGDIAEGYSVSREKKESFPLTVTSAQKNPTAFYLCASTRGWASGGHTQYFGPGTRLTVL.